These T cell receptor beta chains were read from a single sample in a study of tumor and adjacent non-tumor tissue in lung cancer. TCRdb reprocessed the multiplex PCR reads with MiXCR, giving one entry per CDR3 protein. The repertoire has some 78,000 distinct CDR3 sequences, roughly 80% of them found once; the top ten carry 13%. Input material: lung tumor tissue. These receptors were taken from a woman aged 45-60 years with non-small cell lung cancer. CDR3s include the opening cysteine and the closing phenylalanine or tryptophan. The D gene is left open where the match is weak. Clone size is not always given. Where it is, it says once, few, many or a class for expanded clones.

TRBJ1-2 . 17 . TRBV20-1 CSARDQRRRRTFYGYSF TGCAGTGCTAGAGATCAGCGGCGCCGGAGGACTTTCTATGGCTACAGCTTC
TRBJ2-7 TRBD2 17 . TRBV6-5 CASGSATGTSRSRLQYF TGTGCCAGCGGTTCCGCTACCGGGACTAGCAGGAGTCGTTTGCAGTACTTC
TRBJ2-7 . 15 few TRBV29-1 CSVVGGSGGGYEQYF TGCAGCGTTGTGGGAGGATCTGGGGGTGGCTACGAGCAGTACTTC
TRBJ2-4 . 15 . TRBV29-1 CSVTFRSGVADIQYF TGCAGCGTCACCTTCAGGTCAGGGGTGGCGGACATTCAGTATTTC
TRBJ2-1 . 13 . TRBV29-1 CSVEGYGLNERLF TGCAGCGTTGAGGGGTACGGACTCAATGAGCGGTTATTC
TRBJ2-7 . 11 few TRBV28 CASSFSHEQYF TGTGCCAGCAGTTTCTCGCACGAGCAGTACTTC
TRBJ2-5 . 15 . TRBV4-2 CASCQVFGREETHYF TGTGCCAGCTGCCAAGTCTTCGGCAGGGAAGAGACCCACTATTTC
TRBJ2-1 . 15 many TRBV11-2 CASRALGSFYNEQFF TGTGCCAGCAGAGCACTGGGGTCTTTCTACAATGAGCAGTTCTTC
TRBJ2-7 . 13 . TRBV4-3 CASSQRTERGQYF TGCGCCAGCAGCCAACGGACAGAGCGCGGGCAGTACTTC
TRBJ2-3 . 15 many TRBV6-2/TRBV6-3 CASSYGGGKTDTQYF TGTGCCAGCAGTTACGGCGGTGGGAAAACAGATACGCAGTATTTT
TRBJ2-7 TRBD2 17 . TRBV18 CADSPVIGGLAGREQYF TGTGCCGACTCACCAGTAATTGGGGGACTAGCGGGTCGCGAGCAGTACTTC
TRBJ2-1 . 15 . TRBV11-2 CGSSFIEGGVNEQFF TGTGGCAGCAGCTTTATAGAGGGAGGAGTCAATGAGCAGTTCTTC
TRBJ1-5 . 14 . TRBV7-2 CASSLDWVGQPQHF TGTGCCAGCAGCTTAGATTGGGTGGGCCAGCCCCAGCATTTT
TRBJ2-5 TRBD2 18 medium-sized TRBV6-1 CASSGGGGIWGSWKTQYF TGTGCCAGCAGTGGAGGCGGGGGTATTTGGGGGAGTTGGAAGACCCAGTACTTC
TRBJ2-1 . 17 once TRBV4-3 CASSLEEAREPYNEQFF TGCGCCAGCAGCCTAGAAGAAGCGAGAGAGCCCTACAATGAGCAGTTCTTC
TRBJ2-3 . 16 . TRBV6-2/TRBV6-3 CVSSYGFGVSTDTQCF TGTGTCAGCAGTTACGGGTTCGGAGTGAGCACAGATACGCAGTGTTTT
TRBJ1-3 TRBD1 12 . TRBV20-1 CSSRTGQNTIYF TGCAGCAGTCGGACAGGGCAAAACACCATATATTTT
TRBJ2-5 TRBD1 14 . TRBV11-2 CASNLFDRGETQNF TGTGCCAGCAACTTATTCGACAGGGGAGAGACCCAGAACTTC
TRBJ2-2 . 16 . TRBV20-1 CSAIDPVGGDTGELFF TGCAGTGCTATAGATCCGGTGGGGGGCGACACCGGGGAGTTGTTTTTT
TRBJ1-1 . 12 medium-sized TRBV6-1 CASSLGQTEAFF TGTGCCAGCAGTCTCGGGCAAACTGAAGCTTTCTTT
TRBJ2-3 TRBD2 17 . TRBV20-1 CSAGGPETSGSTVTQYF TGCAGTGCAGGGGGCCCCGAGACTAGCGGGAGCACAGTTACGCAGTATTTT
TRBJ2-7 TRBD1 14 . TRBV20-1 CSARESGQPCEQYF TGCAGTGCTAGAGAGTCGGGACAGCCCTGCGAGCAGTACTTC
TRBJ1-1 . 13 . TRBV20-1 CSTSNNLNTEAFF TGCAGTACTAGCAACAACCTGAACACTGAAGCTTTCTTC
TRBJ2-7 TRBD1 14 many TRBV10-3 CAIRSGTGTTEQYF TGTGCCATCAGATCCGGGACAGGGACTACGGAGCAGTACTTC
TRBJ2-5 . 16 . TRBV6-6 CASNYSEGAIGGTQYF TGTGCCAGCAACTACTCGGAGGGGGCTATCGGGGGGACCCAGTACTTC
TRBJ2-1 . 15 . TRBV7-9 CASSEGSWAYNEQFF TGTGCCAGCAGCGAAGGCAGCTGGGCTTACAATGAGCAGTTCTTC
TRBJ1-2 TRBD1 14 medium-sized TRBV6-6 CASSFTGAENGYTF TGTGCCAGCAGTTTCACAGGGGCGGAGAATGGCTACACCTTC
TRBJ2-1 . 15 . TRBV5-1 CASSLDGMAYNEQLF TGCGCCAGCAGCTTGGACGGAATGGCCTACAATGAGCAGTTATTC
TRBJ2-1 . 14 . TRBV5-4 CASSNRDSPNEQFF TGTGCCAGCAGCAACCGGGACTCCCCGAATGAGCAGTTCTTC
TRBJ2-2 . 13 . TRBV7-6 CASSFSGTGELFF TGTGCCAGCAGCTTTTCGGGGACCGGGGAGCTGTTTTTT
TRBJ1-6 . 15 . TRBV20-1 CSDVPEGGRNSPLHF TGCAGTGATGTCCCGGAAGGGGGGAGAAATTCACCCCTCCACTTT
TRBJ2-7 . 15 . TRBV20-1 CSAMDTGEGSYEQYF TGCAGTGCTATGGATACCGGCGAGGGCTCCTACGAGCAGTACTTC
TRBJ2-5 . 16 . TRBV6-1 CASTPKRGIGTETQYF TGTGCCAGCACCCCAAAGCGTGGGATCGGAACGGAGACCCAGTACTTC
TRBJ2-7 TRBD2 14 . TRBV29-1 CSVDGTSRSYEQYF TGTAGCGTCGACGGGACTAGCAGGAGCTACGAGCAGTACTTC
TRBJ1-1 . 13 . TRBV5-1 CASSLAGITEALF TGCGCAAGCAGCTTGGCAGGGATCACTGAAGCTTTATTT
TRBJ1-2 . 14 . TRBV12-3/TRBV12-4 CASNPTNKNYGYTF TGTGCCAGCAATCCGACAAATAAGAACTACGGCTACACCTTC
TRBJ1-5 TRBD1 15 . TRBV7-8 CANTLDRVNNQPHHF TGTGCCAACACCTTGGACAGGGTAAACAATCAGCCCCACCATTTT
TRBJ1-5 TRBD1 13 . TRBV6-1 CASRLTGNQTQHF TGTGCCAGCAGGCTGACAGGGAATCAGACCCAGCATTTT
TRBJ2-1 . 17 . TRBV20-1 CNARNGGSVSLPAEQFF TGCAATGCTAGAAATGGGGGTAGCGTGAGTCTTCCGGCTGAGCAGTTCTTC
TRBJ1-1 . 16 . TRBV4-1 CASRQDRYRANTEAFF TGCGCCAGCAGACAAGATCGTTACAGGGCTAATACTGAAGCTTTCTTT
TRBJ2-7 . 14 . TRBV20-1 CSVRITVDTYEQYF TGTAGTGTCCGTATAACCGTGGATACGTACGAGCAGTACTTC
TRBJ2-1 TRBD1 16 . TRBV4-1 CASSHAKPTGTREQFF TGCGCCAGCAGCCACGCTAAGCCGACAGGGACGAGGGAGCAGTTCTTC
TRBJ1-1 . 11 . TRBV6-1 CVTRDYTEAFF TGTGTCACCAGGGATTACACAGAAGCTTTCTTT
TRBJ1-1 . 14 . TRBV20-1 CSANGREDNTEAFF TGTAGTGCTAACGGGCGAGAGGATAACACTGAAGCTTTCTTT
TRBJ1-1 . 14 . TRBV4-1 CAISQGITGTEAFF TGCGCCATCAGCCAAGGGATTACGGGCACTGAAGCTTTCTTT
TRBJ2-1 . 14 few TRBV7-9 CASSLGGTYNEQFF TGTGCCAGCAGCCTTGGCGGGACTTACAATGAGCAGTTCTTC
TRBJ2-7 . 15 . TRBV20-1 CITRSIERPPYEQYF TGCATTACTAGATCAATCGAGCGACCCCCCTATGAGCAGTACTTC
TRBJ1-1 . 15 . TRBV6-1 CASSEGTAAYTEGFF TGTGCCAGCAGTGAAGGGACAGCCGCCTACACCGAAGGTTTCTTT